A selection of T cell receptor beta chains follows, all from one sample in a study of shared clonotypes between healthy human individuals. TCRdb's copy holds only in-frame clones and misses some; the assay was immunoSEQ multiplex PCR. The sample records millions of clones, approximately 92% being singletons. What was sequenced was naive CD4+ T cells sorted from blood. These receptors originate from a man in his late teens or twenties in good health. Both conserved end residues are part of each CDR3. The D gene is left open where the match is weak. Size values are once, few and many counts, or a class for expanded clones, and some rows have none.

v_call	clone_size	d_call	j_call	cdr3_length	cdr3_nt	cdr3_aa
TRBV28	NA	NA	TRBJ1-1	12	TGTGCCAGCAGCCAATCCTCGGTCGAAGCTTTCTTT	CASSQSSVEAFF
TRBV11-2	NA	NA	TRBJ2-3	14	TGTGCCAGCAGCTTCATAGGGAAGCCAGATACGCAGTATTTT	CASSFIGKPDTQYF
TRBV7-8	NA	NA	TRBJ2-5	17	TGTGCCAGCAGCTTATCTACAGGGAGAGGACCTTGGGAGACCCAGTACTTC	CASSLSTGRGPWETQYF
TRBV15	NA	NA	TRBJ1-5	15	TGTGCCACCAGCAAATTTGGGGGCGGCAATCAGCCCCAGCATTTT	CATSKFGGGNQPQHF
TRBV5-1	NA	TRBD1	TRBJ2-4	13	TGCGCCAGCAGCTTGACAGGGGTCAACATTCAGTACTTC	CASSLTGVNIQYF
TRBV11-2	NA	TRBD2	TRBJ2-1	15	TGTGCCAGCAGCTTAGGCCCAGCGGGGGTCGGTGAGCAGTTCTTC	CASSLGPAGVGEQFF
TRBV5-6	NA	NA	TRBJ2-5	14	TGTGCCAGCAGCTTGGATCTCGGCTGGGAGACCCAGTACTTC	CASSLDLGWETQYF
TRBV5-1	NA	NA	TRBJ2-5	16	TGCGCCAGCAGCTGGGGCCCTAGCGTCAGCCAAGAGACCCAGTACTTC	CASSWGPSVSQETQYF
TRBV9	NA	NA	TRBJ1-2	17	TGTGCCAGCAGCGTAGCTACCGGTCCTCAGGGGTACTATGGCTACACCTTC	CASSVATGPQGYYGYTF
TRBV5-1	NA	NA	TRBJ1-5	14	TGCGCCAGCAGGCCGACGCTGGGCAATCAGCCCCAGCATTTT	CASRPTLGNQPQHF
TRBV5-1	NA	NA	TRBJ1-6	15	TGCGCCAGCAGCTTGGAGGGAAGTTATAATTCACCCCTCCACTTT	CASSLEGSYNSPLHF
TRBV5-1	NA	NA	TRBJ1-4	15	TGCGCCAGCAGCGTCGGGACCCCCCGGGGTGAAAAACTGTTTTTT	CASSVGTPRGEKLFF
TRBV27	once	TRBD2	TRBJ2-3	15	TGTGCCAGCAGTTTTTGGCGGGGGGACACAGATACGCAGTATTTT	CASSFWRGDTDTQYF
TRBV10-3	NA	NA	TRBJ1-6	16	TGTGCCATCAGTGAGTCGAGTGGGGGGTTTTGGTCACCCCTCCACTTT	CAISESSGGFWSPLHF
TRBV19	NA	NA	TRBJ1-1	13	TGTGCCAGTAGTGAAACCAGAGCCACTGAAGCTTTCTTT	CASSETRATEAFF
TRBV10-2	NA	TRBD1	TRBJ2-2	16	TGCGCCAGCAGGGGACAGGGGCGGTCGAGGGGTCGGGAGCTGTTTTTT	CASRGQGRSRGRELFF
TRBV5-6	NA	TRBD2	TRBJ2-4	16	TGTGCCAGCAGCTCCTACTCGTGGACTAGCATAGGCATTCAGTACTTC	CASSSYSWTSIGIQYF
TRBV7-9	few	NA	TRBJ1-2	13	TGTGCCAGCACCGATTGGACAGCTAGCGGCTACACCTTC	CASTDWTASGYTF
TRBV9	NA	NA	TRBJ1-3	15	TGTGCCAGCAGCGTTGAGGGTATGAGTGGAAACACCATATATTTT	CASSVEGMSGNTIYF
TRBV25-1	NA	NA	TRBJ1-1	13	TGTGCCAGCAGTGGTTGGGCTAACACTGAAGCTTTCTTT	CASSGWANTEAFF
TRBV11-2	few	TRBD2	TRBJ2-1	16	TGTGCCAGCAGCTCCACGGGTAGCGGGGGCTACAATGAGCAGTTCTTC	CASSSTGSGGYNEQFF
TRBV29-1	NA	NA	TRBJ2-1	15	TGCAGCGTTGAAGGCACTACGAACTCCTACAATGAGCAGTTCTTC	CSVEGTTNSYNEQFF